The 4 T cell receptor beta chains in this list originate from one sample, sequenced in a study of beta chain features in type 1 diabetes. Their cognate antigens are unknown. Study-wide findings and caveats: TCRB CDR3s from Type 1 diabetes patients were moderately but significantly shorter in all four CD4+ subsets.

Sequencing targeted expressed TCRB transcripts, as all isolated RNA had been reverse transcribed. Only in-frame clones appear in the TCRdb table, and some are missing; sequencing was by immunoSEQ multiplex PCR. There are 500,000 to 800,000 clones in the sample; around 11% occur only once, and around 0.12% lies in the top ten. Sequencing was performed on naive CD4+ T cells from blood. The receptors here all came from a man in his thirties or forties with type 1 diabetes.

The rearrangement links TRBV4-3 to TRBJ1-2; unclear D gene. Trimming shortened V by 0 bases and J by 2 bases, and 10 bases separated the two germline ends. Germline values: CDR1 LGHNA, CDR2 YSLEER. This CDR3 spans 15 amino acids. In DNA form, the CDR3 reads TGCGCCAGCAGCCAAGACCCCTCGTCGAACTATGGCTACACCTTC. Encoded protein: CASSQDPSSNYGYTF.

This clone was recorded a few times. The chain has TRBV9 and TRBJ2-2; D is possibly TRBD1 (6 bases). The CDR3 has 15 amino acids. With 3 bases removed from V and 2 bases from J, the gap between germline ends came to 11 bases. Germline values: CDR1 SGDLS, CDR2 YYNGEE. For the CDR3, the DNA is TGTGCCAGCAGCGCGTACAGGGTCAACACCGGGGAGCTGTTTTTT. Translating it yields CASSAYRVNTGELFF.

This clone was found a few times. The rearrangement joins TRBV5-1 to TRBJ2-1; 9 nucleotides align to TRBD2. V lost 3 bases and J lost 10; bases outside the gene matches: 5. From germline, CDR1 is SGHRS and CDR2 YFSETQ. The CDR3 is made up of 13 amino acids. The CDR3 region has the DNA TGCGCCAGCAGCTCGGGACTAGCCCGGGAGCAGTTCTTC. It is translated as CASSSGLAREQFF.

V and J are TRBV4-3 and TRBJ2-7; no firm D call. Germline assignment: CDR1 LGHNA and CDR2 YSLEER. CDR3 length: 15 residues. The V end lost 0 bases, the J end lost 7 bases, and 16 bases lay between the germline ends. The chain's CDR3 is CASSQDVGFPAEQYF. As DNA, the CDR3 is TGCGCCAGCAGCCAAGATGTGGGTTTTCCGGCGGAGCAGTACTTC.